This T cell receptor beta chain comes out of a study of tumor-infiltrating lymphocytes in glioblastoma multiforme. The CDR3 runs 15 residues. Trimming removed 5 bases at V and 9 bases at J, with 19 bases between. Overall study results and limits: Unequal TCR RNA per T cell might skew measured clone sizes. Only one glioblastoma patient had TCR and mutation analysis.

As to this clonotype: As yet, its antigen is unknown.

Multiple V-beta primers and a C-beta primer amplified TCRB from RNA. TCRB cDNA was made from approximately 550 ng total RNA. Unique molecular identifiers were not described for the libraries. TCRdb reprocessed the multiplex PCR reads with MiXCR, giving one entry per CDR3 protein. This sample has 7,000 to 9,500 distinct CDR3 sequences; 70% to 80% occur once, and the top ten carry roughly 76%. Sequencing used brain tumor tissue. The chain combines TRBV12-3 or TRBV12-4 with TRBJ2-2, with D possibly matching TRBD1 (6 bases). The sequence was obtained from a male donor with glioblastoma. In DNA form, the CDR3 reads TGTGCCAGCAGTCCACAGGGTATGGGAACCCGGGAGCTGTTTTTT. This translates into CASSPQGMGTRELFF.